Given below is one T cell receptor (beta chain) in context. The CDR3 length is 12 residues. Germline lookup yields CDR1 SQVTM and CDR2 ANQGSEA. TCRdb re-called the 5' RACE reads and shows each CDR3 protein once, DNA omitted. The sample includes about 260,000 distinct CDR3 sequences. The data originate from a study of T cells expressing NK-cell markers. The J gene is TRBJ2-5, the V gene TRBV29-1. The sequenced material came from blood T cells: a sorted CD56 or NKG2C T cell subset, CD4+ or CD8+ T cells, or bulk PBMC T cells (not recorded which). The clonotype comes from a man between 18 and 35 years old in good health. CDR3 residues: CSVGRAQETQYF.